Sequencing of this TCR beta chain was carried out in a study of OX40 agonist ivuxolimab in advanced cancers. Study-wide background: Earlier anti-PD-1, anti-PD-L1 or anti-CTLA-4 therapy was permitted; roughly 40% had received some. Partial responses occurred in three patients (one hepatocellular carcinoma, two cutaneous melanoma). Study findings and constraints: Antigen specificity remained undetermined for the expanded peripheral T cells.

With regard to this clone: Its antigen is unidentified.

TCRdb's copy holds only in-frame clones and misses some; the assay was immunoSEQ multiplex PCR. The sample holds some 59,000 clones, around 90% seen once. The CDR3 runs to 16 residues. Germline CDR1 is LNHDA and CDR2 is SQIVND (reference sequence). Trimming pared 4 bases from V and 0 bases from J, leaving 13 bases between. The receptor was isolated from an adult with an advanced solid tumor such as melanoma, head and neck, liver or kidney cancer. Sequenced material: CD4+ or CD8+ T cells sorted from blood, taken in a trial of the OX40 agonist ivuxolimab. This chain uses TRBV19 with TRBJ1-5; perhaps TRBD1 as D (5 bases). The CDR3 here is CASSTRQKDSNQPQHF. The CDR3 DNA reads TGTGCCAGTAGTACTCGACAGAAAGATAGCAATCAGCCCCAGCATTTT.